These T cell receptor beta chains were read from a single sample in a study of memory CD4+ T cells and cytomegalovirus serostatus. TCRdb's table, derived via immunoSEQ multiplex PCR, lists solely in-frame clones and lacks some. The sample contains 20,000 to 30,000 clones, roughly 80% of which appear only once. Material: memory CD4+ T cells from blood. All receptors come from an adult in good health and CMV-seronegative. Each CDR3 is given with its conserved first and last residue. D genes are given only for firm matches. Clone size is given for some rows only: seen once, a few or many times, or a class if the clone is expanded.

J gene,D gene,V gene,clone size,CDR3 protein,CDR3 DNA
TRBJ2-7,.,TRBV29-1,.,CSVANRPGSSYEQYF,TGCAGCGTTGCAAACCGACCGGGGAGCTCCTACGAGCAGTACTTC
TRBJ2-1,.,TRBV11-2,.,CASSLDTEPYNEQFF,TGTGCCAGCAGCTTAGATACGGAACCCTACAATGAGCAGTTCTTC
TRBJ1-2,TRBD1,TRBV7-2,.,CASSSGQNYGYTF,TGTGCCAGCAGCTCGGGACAGAACTATGGCTACACCTTC
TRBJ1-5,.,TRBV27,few,CASMGVSPSNQPQHF,TGTGCCAGCATGGGGGTCAGTCCTAGCAATCAGCCCCAGCATTTT
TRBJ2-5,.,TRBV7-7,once,CASSLAGSTGGETQYF,TGTGCTAGCAGCTTAGCTGGGTCGACTGGGGGAGAGACCCAGTACTTC
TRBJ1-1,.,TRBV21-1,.,CASSKFPISTGNTEAFF,TGTGCCAGCAGCAAATTCCCTATATCGACAGGGAACACTGAAGCTTTCTTT
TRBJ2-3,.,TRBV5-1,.,CASSHAGSTDTQYF,TGCGCCAGCAGCCATGCGGGGAGCACAGATACGCAGTATTTT
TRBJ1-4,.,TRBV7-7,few,CASSLGVDSNEKLFF,TGTGCTAGCAGCTTAGGTGTGGATTCTAATGAAAAACTGTTTTTT
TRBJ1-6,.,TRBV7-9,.,CASSLLDSYSPLHF,TGTGCCAGCAGCTTACTAGACAGTTATTCACCCCTCCACTTT
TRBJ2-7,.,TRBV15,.,CATSSPGRPPYEQYF,TGTGCCACCAGCAGTCCCGGGAGACCGCCCTACGAGCAGTACTTC
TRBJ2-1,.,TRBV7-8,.,CASSFPPSSYNEQFF,TGTGCCAGCAGCTTCCCCCCGAGCTCCTACAATGAGCAGTTCTTC
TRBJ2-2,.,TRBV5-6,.,CASTALGKGTGELFF,TGTGCCAGCACCGCCCTAGGAAAGGGCACCGGGGAGCTGTTTTTT
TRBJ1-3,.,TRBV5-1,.,CASSFGDRTGSGNTIYF,TGCGCCAGCAGCTTCGGTGACCGGACGGGCTCTGGAAACACCATATATTTT
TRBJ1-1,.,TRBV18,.,CASSPPSGGNTEAFF,TGTGCCAGCTCACCACCGTCAGGAGGGAACACTGAAGCTTTCTTT
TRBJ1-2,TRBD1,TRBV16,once,CASSQIDRVAGYTF,TGTGCCAGCAGCCAAATTGACAGGGTGGCTGGCTACACCTTC
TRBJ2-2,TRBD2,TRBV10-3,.,CAISTRLAGGANTGELFF,TGTGCCATCAGCACTCGACTAGCGGGAGGCGCGAACACCGGGGAGCTGTTTTTT
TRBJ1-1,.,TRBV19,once,CASSKTGHPAFF,TGTGCCAGTAGTAAAACAGGGCACCCAGCTTTCTTT
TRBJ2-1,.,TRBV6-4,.,CASRIRDNYNEQFF,TGTGCCAGCAGAATCCGGGACAACTACAATGAGCAGTTCTTC
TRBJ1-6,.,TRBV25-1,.,CASSEEGARNSPLHF,TGTGCCAGCAGTGAAGAAGGGGCACGAAATTCACCCCTCCACTTT
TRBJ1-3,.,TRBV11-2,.,CASSFPRRAGNTIYF,TGTGCCAGCAGCTTCCCGAGGCGGGCTGGAAACACCATATATTTT
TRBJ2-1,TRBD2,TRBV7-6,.,CASSAREGTSGRGEQFF,TGTGCCAGCAGCGCAAGAGAGGGGACTAGCGGGAGGGGTGAGCAGTTCTTC
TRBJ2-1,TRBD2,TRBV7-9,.,CASSLGLAGMNEQFF,TGTGCCAGCAGCTTAGGACTAGCGGGAATGAATGAGCAGTTCTTC
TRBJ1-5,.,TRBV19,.,CASSGRGPNNQPQHF,TGTGCCAGTAGTGGACGGGGCCCTAACAATCAGCCCCAGCATTTT
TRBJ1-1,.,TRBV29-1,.,CSVVNTEAFF,TGCAGCGTAGTGAACACTGAAGCTTTCTTT
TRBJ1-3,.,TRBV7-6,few,CASSPEVLSGNTIYF,TGTGCCAGCAGCCCGGAAGTGCTCTCTGGAAACACCATATATTTT
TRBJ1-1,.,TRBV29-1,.,CSASDGNTEAFF,TGCAGCGCCTCGGACGGGAACACTGAAGCTTTCTTT
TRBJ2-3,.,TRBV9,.,CASSGRENTDTQYF,TGTGCCAGCAGCGGGAGGGAGAACACAGATACGCAGTATTTT
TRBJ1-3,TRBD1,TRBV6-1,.,CASNERQGGSGNTIYF,TGTGCCAGCAATGAACGACAGGGGGGCTCTGGAAACACCATATATTTT
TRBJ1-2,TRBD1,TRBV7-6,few,CASSLRQGYGYTF,TGTGCCAGCAGCTTGAGACAGGGCTACGGCTACACCTTC
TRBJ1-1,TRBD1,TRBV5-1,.,CASSFGQGQNTEAFF,TGCGCCAGCAGCTTCGGACAGGGCCAGAACACTGAAGCTTTCTTT
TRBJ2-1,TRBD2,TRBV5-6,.,CASSLIAGDYNEQFF,TGTGCCAGCAGTTTAATAGCGGGGGATTACAATGAGCAGTTCTTC
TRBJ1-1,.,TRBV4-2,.,CASSQKSGGKADTEAFF,TGTGCCAGCAGCCAAAAGTCGGGGGGGAAGGCGGATACTGAAGCTTTCTTT
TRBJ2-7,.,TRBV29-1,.,CSVEKVATSGEQYF,TGCAGCGTTGAAAAGGTCGCGACCTCCGGCGAGCAGTACTTC
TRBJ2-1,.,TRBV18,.,CASSPTLWSSYNEQFF,TGTGCCAGCTCACCTACCCTTTGGAGCTCCTACAATGAGCAGTTCTTC
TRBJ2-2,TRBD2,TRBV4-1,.,CASSQRVTSGSIGGGELFF,TGCGCCAGCAGCCAGAGAGTGACTAGCGGGAGTATCGGGGGCGGGGAGCTGTTTTTT
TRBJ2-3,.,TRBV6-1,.,CASGQLGSLDTQYF,TGTGCCAGCGGGCAACTCGGCTCACTGGATACGCAGTATTTT
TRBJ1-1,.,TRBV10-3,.,CAISFRVGSKNTEAFF,TGTGCCATCTCCTTTCGGGTCGGGTCGAAGAACACTGAAGCTTTCTTT
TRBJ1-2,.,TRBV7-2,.,CASSLHSGTPEGYTF,TGTGCCAGCAGCCTACACTCCGGGACCCCGGAAGGCTACACCTTC
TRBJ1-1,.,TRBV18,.,CASSPIQGNTEAFF,TGTGCCAGCTCACCGATACAGGGGAACACTGAAGCTTTCTTT
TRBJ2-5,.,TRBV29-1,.,CSVLEGETQYF,TGCAGCGTTCTAGAAGGGGAGACCCAGTACTTC
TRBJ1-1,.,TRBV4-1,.,CAKMRAEAFF,TGCGCCAAAATGCGGGCTGAAGCTTTCTTT
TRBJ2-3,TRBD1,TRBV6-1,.,CASSVSGTGVTDTQYF,TGTGCCAGCAGTGTCTCCGGGACAGGCGTCACAGATACGCAGTATTTT
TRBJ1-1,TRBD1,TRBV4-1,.,CASSQALIRDRGRIPEAFF,TGCGCCAGCAGCCAAGCGCTAATCCGGGACAGGGGTAGAATTCCTGAAGCTTTCTTT
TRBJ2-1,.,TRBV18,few,CASSLQGSGEQFF,TGTGCCAGCTCACTACAGGGTTCTGGGGAGCAGTTCTTC
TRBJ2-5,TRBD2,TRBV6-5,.,CASRTSGGALETQYF,TGTGCCAGCAGGACCAGCGGGGGGGCCTTAGAGACCCAGTACTTC
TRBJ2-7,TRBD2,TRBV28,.,CASRGGSSVVEQYF,TGTGCCAGCAGGGGCGGGAGTAGTGTGGTCGAGCAGTACTTC
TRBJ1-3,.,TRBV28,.,CASRTPGPRGNTIYF,TGTGCCAGCAGGACACCGGGCCCAAGGGGAAACACCATATATTTT
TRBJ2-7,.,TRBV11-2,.,CASTTLAWGDEQYF,TGTGCCAGCACCACATTAGCTTGGGGCGACGAGCAGTACTTC
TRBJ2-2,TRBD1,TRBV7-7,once,CASSLSPTGARTGELFF,TGTGCTAGCAGCTTAAGTCCGACAGGGGCGCGAACCGGGGAGCTGTTTTTT